This entry concerns a single T cell receptor beta chain. The antigen is not known. At a deep level, the assay was run. Some clones are missing from TCRdb's copy, which holds only in-frame ones; the method was immunoSEQ multiplex PCR. The data contain roughly 2,000,000 clones, about 95% of them seen just once; the ten biggest clones take up around 1%. The data belong to a study of shared clonotypes between healthy human individuals. Whole-study findings and limits: When naive CD4 clonotypes were compared across a handful of donors, 5% to 5.5% were shared.

The CDR3 runs to 11 residues. Trimming cost V 8 bases and J 6 bases, with 12 bases left between them. Germline V gene sequence: CDR1 GTSNPN, CDR2 SVGIG (reference sequence). As defined, naive CD8 cells were CD45RO-negative and positively selected for CCR7, with terminally differentiated effector memory CD45RA+ cells excluded. Sequencing input: naive CD8+ T cells sorted from blood. This sequence originates from a man aged 18 to 30 in good health. The V and J genes are TRBV30 and TRBJ2-3, with D possibly being TRBD2 (6 bases). The CDR3: CARGGGDTQYF. In DNA, the CDR3 is TGTGCCCGGGGCGGAGGGGATACGCAGTATTTT.